This T cell receptor beta chain was found in a study of spatial heterogeneity in lung cancer (dated by TCRdb to between 2019 and 2020). About the investigation overall: Samples were obtained from over 70 patients with early-stage, untreated non-small cell lung cancer from the lung TRACERx cohort. Follow-up PBMC samples were sequenced whenever the samples were available, and the median time to follow-up was about 2 years after resection. Beta-chain transcripts were consistently detected in greater numbers than alpha-chain transcripts, which likely reflects a higher abundance of beta-chain transcripts. In the raw uncorrected reads, each unique combination of TCR and UMI appeared more than ten times on average. The study quantitatively compared TCR alpha and beta repertoires across multiple tumor regions, matched nontumor lung and blood in non-small cell lung cancer. Nonsynonymous mutation counts, determined by whole-exome sequencing of tumor tissue, were related to TCR repertoire features. At surgery, both alpha and beta chains were TCR-sequenced in some 220 tumor regions, fewer than 85 matched nontumor lung samples and some 60 PBMC samples. What the research found in general, with its limitations: Ubiquitous expanded tumor TCRs were found in blood more often at tumor resection than at routine follow-up. Additional single-cell paired TCR alpha and beta sequencing was considered necessary to confirm, at a functional level, the hypothesis that regional TCRs recognize regional mutations. Only 15 or so patients were included in comparisons of baseline and follow-up blood repertoires.

The time point label on this specimen signifies: blood at routine non-recurrence follow-up after resection. Without any cell sorting, TCR sequencing was performed on whole RNA extracted either from tumor and nontumor lung tissue or from cryopreserved PBMC samples. Patients were selected for TCR sequencing only if sufficient RNA was available from at least two tumor regions. On this clonotype itself: The antigen this receptor binds is unknown. Base qualities are not provided; no much larger clone lies one nucleotide away. This beta chain came through as a stray read in a library set up for alpha chains, and its size says little.

To prepare the library, 5' RACE was applied. TCRdb shows the sequencer as NextSeq 500. The TCR library protocol attached a unique molecular identifier to each TCR cDNA molecule to allow correction of PCR and sequencing errors. In the original analysis: Decombinator tools were used for TCR identification, UMI-based error correction and CDR3 extraction. TCRs above a frequency of 2 per 1,000, corresponding to the top 1% of the tumor frequency distribution, were defined as expanded. Rényi diversity was computed with the R vegan package after subsampling each repertoire 100 times to 5,000 TCRs. To build CDR3 similarity networks, amino acid triplet string-kernel similarity was used, and CDR3s were connected when their pairwise similarity was above 0.82. TCRdb reanalyzed the raw reads on its own, using fastp at Q25 for trimming and MiXCR for clone calling, and kept in-frame beta chains. Records with the same CDR3 protein are collapsed into one entry carrying the most frequent genes and DNA. TCRdb, rather than the study authors, made the V and J calls. For this sample there are roughly 170 distinct CDR3 sequences; about two fifths appear just once. The ten largest make up 27% of the sample.

The receptor was derived from a male donor with early-stage non-small cell lung cancer. Specimen: PBMCs, collected at follow-up.

The CDR3 in this case is CASSLAIVPGANVLTF. The nucleotides are TGCGCCAGCAGCTTGGCAATTGTACCTGGGGCCAACGTCCTGACTTTC. The V and J genes are TRBV5-1 and TRBJ2-6, with the D gene not confidently named. Relative to germline, V is 0 bases shorter and J is 2 bases shorter, with 9 bases between their ends. The CDR3 sequence holds 16 residues, the cysteine and phenylalanine included. Only the CDR3 part of the read is kept: 48 bases, read in frame from the first base. CDR1 SGHRS and CDR2 YFSETQ were looked up in the germline V gene.